This T cell receptor beta chain was found in a study of beta chain features in type 1 diabetes. Whole-study context: The patient and healthy donor groups were comparable for age, gender and cell yields. Broader study findings: A moderate, significant TCRB CDR3 shortening appeared in type 1 diabetes across four CD4+ subsets.

Expressed TCRB transcripts were sequenced after all isolated RNA was converted to cDNA. There were millions of reads on average in the naive, central memory and regulatory T cell samples. Clones were sequenced by immunoSEQ multiplex PCR, and TCRdb holds only the in-frame ones, with some missing. The sample includes around 260,000 clones, around 24% of them seen just once. From germline, CDR1 is MGHDK and CDR2 SYGVNS. CDR3 length equals 14 residues. V was cut by 4 bases and J by 0 bases, with 8 bases left in between. In regard to this clone: The target antigen is unknown.

The material sequenced was naive CD4+ T cells from blood. The rearrangement links TRBV25-1 to TRBJ2-3; D might be TRBD2 (6 bases). The origin of this receptor is a woman aged 30 to 39 with type 1 diabetes. Here the CDR3 DNA reads TGTGCCAGCAGTGTTGGGGGGAGCACAGATACGCAGTATTTT. Amino acids: CASSVGGSTDTQYF. The full variable domain, in which reference TRBV25-1 and TRBJ2-3 provide the parts outside the CDR3, is EADIYQTPRYLVIGTGKKITLECSQTMGHDKMYWYQQDPGMELHLIHYSYGVNSTEKGDLSSESTVSRIRTEHFPLTLESARPSHTSQYLCASSVGGSTDTQYFGPGTRLTVL.